A single sample gave rise to the 10 T cell receptor beta chains below, sequenced in a study of Graves' ophthalmopathy and Graves' hyperthyroidism. Beta-chain TCR CDR3 regions were amplified from RNA transcripts. The first-round RT-PCR employed HTBI primers together with the Qiagen OneStep RT-PCR kit. A multiplex PCR was then performed as the second round. Via MiXCR, TCRdb re-called the multiplex PCR reads, giving one row per CDR3 protein. The top ten clones hold roughly 1.4% of a sample with some 390,000 distinct CDR3 sequences, approximately 20% of them seen once. Sequenced: peripheral blood. Receptor source: a woman between 18 and 29 years old with Graves' ophthalmopathy.

The gene calls are TRBV24-1 and TRBJ2-2; a possible D gene is TRBD2 (6 bases). V lost 3 bases to trimming and J lost 3 bases, with 13 bases between them. CDR3 length: 16 amino acids. Germline CDR1 reads KGHDR; CDR2 reads SFDVKD. The CDR3 here is CATSDPAGGDTGELFF. CDR3 DNA sequence: TGTGCCACCAGTGATCCGGCTGGAGGGGACACCGGGGAGCTGTTTTTT.

There are many counts of this clonotype. This chain links TRBV6-4 with TRBJ2-3; weak D call: TRBD2 (6 bases). The CDR3 contains 12 residues. Trimming left V 2 bases short and J 8 bases short, with 8 bases between. Germline CDR1 and CDR2: MRHNA and SNTAGT. The CDR3 here is CASSDGTGTQYF. CDR3 DNA: TGTGCCAGCAGTGACGGGACTGGTACGCAGTATTTT.

Many counts were recorded for this clonotype. The chain uses TRBV5-6 and TRBJ2-5; 7 bases fit TRBD1. CDR1 SGHDT and CDR2 YYEEEE come from the germline V gene. J lost 1 base, V lost 4 bases, and 10 bases had no gene match. This CDR3 contains 16 residues. CDR3 nucleotide sequence: TGTGCCAGCAGCAAACTCGGGACAGACCTCCAAGAGACCCAGTACTTC. This encodes CASSKLGTDLQETQYF.

This clonotype was recorded a few times. This rearrangement joins TRBV4-1 to TRBJ2-2; the D gene is possibly TRBD1 (5 bases). CDR3 size: 19 residues. The V and J ends lost 0 bases and 2 bases respectively, with 19 bases between them. The germline V gene has CDR1 MGHRA and CDR2 YSYEKL. The CDR3 sequence is CASSQEGFADTANTGELFF. CDR3 sequence (DNA): TGCGCCAGCAGCCAAGAGGGATTCGCGGACACTGCCAACACCGGGGAGCTGTTTTTT.

This clonotype was observed many times. The chain couples TRBV7-9 to TRBJ1-2; no reliable D call. The CDR3 is made up of 13 amino acids. Trimming removed 1 base at V and 4 bases at J, with 7 bases between. CDR1 is SEHNR and CDR2 is FQNEAQ in the germline V gene (reference sequence). This CDR3 reads CASSLVLGYGYTF. CDR3 bases: TGTGCCAGCAGCTTAGTCTTGGGCTATGGCTACACCTTC.

The genes are TRBV28 and TRBJ2-7; TRBD1 aligns across 9 bases. Germline V gene lookup returns CDR1 MDHEN and CDR2 SYDVKM. V lost 9 bases and J lost 3; bases outside the gene matches: 15. This CDR3 has 16 residues. CDR3 protein: CASSDRGGYRDYEQYF. The CDR3 DNA is TGTGCCAGTTCGGACAGGGGCGGCTACAGGGACTACGAGCAGTACTTC. The full variable domain, in which reference TRBV28 and TRBJ2-7 provide the parts outside the CDR3, is DVKVTQSSRYLVKRTGEKVFLECVQDMDHENMFWYRQDPGLGLRLIYFSYDVKMKEKGDIPEGYSVSREKKERFSLILESASTNQTSMYLCASSDRGGYRDYEQYFGPGTRLTVT.

This chain joins TRBV6-1 and TRBJ2-7; maybe TRBD2 (6 bases). Germline CDR1 and CDR2: MNHNS and SASEGT. The V and J ends lost 3 bases and 3 bases respectively, with 15 bases between them. This CDR3 spans 15 amino acids. This chain's CDR3 is CASSDRGKADYEQYF. The CDR3 region has the DNA TGTGCCAGCAGTGACCGGGGGAAAGCTGACTACGAGCAGTACTTC.

This clonotype was detected a few times. The V and J genes are TRBV12-3 or TRBV12-4 and TRBJ2-2; TRBD2 matches 8 bases. This CDR3 comprises 17 residues. J gave up 0 bases and V 5 bases, and 8 bases lay outside the gene matches. The CDR3 loop reads CASSTEIAGTNTGELFF. The CDR3 bases are TGTGCCAGCAGTACCGAAATAGCGGGGACGAACACCGGGGAGCTGTTTTTT.

At least ten counts were recorded for this clonotype. The V call is TRBV20-1, the J call TRBJ2-7, with TRBD2 matching over 10 bases. Trimming cost V 2 bases and J 7 bases; bases outside gene matches: 8. CDR1 DFQATT and CDR2 SNEGSKA come from the germline V gene (reference sequence). This CDR3 is 14 amino acids long. CDR3 loop: CSARSLAGDREQYF. The CDR3 region has the DNA TGCAGTGCTAGATCCCTAGCGGGAGATCGAGAGCAGTACTTC.

This clonotype was seen at least ten times. The chain joins TRBV12-3 or TRBV12-4 to TRBJ1-6; D unclear. Trimming stripped 7 bases from V and 5 bases from J, with 12 bases between. The CDR3 runs to 14 residues. The CDR3 DNA is TGTGCCAGCATTGGGAGGAGTAATAATTCACCCCTCCACTTT. This translates into CASIGRSNNSPLHF.